This T cell receptor beta chain was sequenced during a study of blood T cells in healthy people across ages. Study outcomes and limitations: One million T cells yielded diversity estimates that were considered underestimates.

Germline assignment: CDR1 LGHNA and CDR2 YNFKEQ. The CDR3 consists of 15 residues. As concerns this clonotype: No antigen is known for it. Mismatch with germline at one junction end may stem from a read error.

A second PCR of about 7 to 11 cycles used a sample-barcoded 5' primer and a J-beta primer mix. Each cDNA molecule was tagged by a template-switch adaptor with 12 random nucleotides. MiXCR, run by TCRdb on the 5' RACE reads, gives a single entry per CDR3 protein. Of approximately 1,700,000 distinct CDR3 sequences in the sample, roughly two fifths are singletons; the top ten hold about 21%. Healthy individuals of Caucasian origin from Russia, aged about 6 to 100, served as donors. At least 5.5 micrograms of total RNA were extracted per sample. This sequence was found in a human donor in good health. The V and J genes are TRBV4-2 and TRBJ2-2; tentatively, D is TRBD1 (6 bases). The sample consisted of blood. The CDR3 DNA is TGTGCCAGCGGCCAACAGGGACGGGCGACCGGGGAGCGGTTTTTT. This translates into CASGQQGRATGERFF.